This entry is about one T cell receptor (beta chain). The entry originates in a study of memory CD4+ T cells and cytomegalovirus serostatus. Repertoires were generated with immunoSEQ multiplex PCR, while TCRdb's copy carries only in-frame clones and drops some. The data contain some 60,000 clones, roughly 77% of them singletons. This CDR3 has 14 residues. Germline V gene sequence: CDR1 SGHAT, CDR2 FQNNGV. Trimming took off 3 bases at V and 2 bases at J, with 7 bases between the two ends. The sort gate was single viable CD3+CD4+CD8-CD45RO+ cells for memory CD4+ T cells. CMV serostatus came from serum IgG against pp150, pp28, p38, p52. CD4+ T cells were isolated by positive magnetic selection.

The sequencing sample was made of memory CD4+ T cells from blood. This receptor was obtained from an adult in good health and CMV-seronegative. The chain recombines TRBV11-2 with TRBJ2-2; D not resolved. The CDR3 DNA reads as TGTGCCAGCAGCTTGGCAAGAAACACCGGGGAGCTGTTTTTT. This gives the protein CASSLARNTGELFF.